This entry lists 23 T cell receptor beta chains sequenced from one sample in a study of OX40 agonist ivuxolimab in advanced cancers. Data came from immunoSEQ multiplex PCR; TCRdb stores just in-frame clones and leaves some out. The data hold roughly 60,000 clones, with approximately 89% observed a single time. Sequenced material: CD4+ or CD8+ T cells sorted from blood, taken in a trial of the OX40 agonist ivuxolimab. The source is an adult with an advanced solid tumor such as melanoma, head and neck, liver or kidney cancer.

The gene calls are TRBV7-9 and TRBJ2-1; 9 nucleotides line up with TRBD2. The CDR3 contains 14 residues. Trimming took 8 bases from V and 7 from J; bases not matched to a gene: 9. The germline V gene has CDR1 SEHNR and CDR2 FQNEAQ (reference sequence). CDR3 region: CASHLSGRRNEQFF. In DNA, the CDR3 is TGTGCCAGCCATCTTAGCGGGAGACGGAATGAGCAGTTCTTC.

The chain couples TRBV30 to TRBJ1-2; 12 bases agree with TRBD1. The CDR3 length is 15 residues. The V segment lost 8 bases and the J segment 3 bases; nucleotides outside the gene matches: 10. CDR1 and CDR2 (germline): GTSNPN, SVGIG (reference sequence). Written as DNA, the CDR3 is TGTGCCAGAACCCTCGGGACAGGGGGCGACTATGGCTACACCTTC. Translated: CARTLGTGGDYGYTF.

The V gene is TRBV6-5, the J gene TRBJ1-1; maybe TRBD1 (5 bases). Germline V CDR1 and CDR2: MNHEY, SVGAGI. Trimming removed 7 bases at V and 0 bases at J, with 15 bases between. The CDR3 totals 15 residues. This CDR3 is CASTPRWDLNTEAFF. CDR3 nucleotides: TGTGCCAGCACCCCTCGATGGGACTTGAACACTGAAGCTTTCTTT.

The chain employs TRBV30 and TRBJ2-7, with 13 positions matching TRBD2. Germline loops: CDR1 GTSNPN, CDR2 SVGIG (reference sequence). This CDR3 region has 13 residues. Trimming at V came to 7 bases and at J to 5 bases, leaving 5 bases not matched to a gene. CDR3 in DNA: TGTGCCTTTACTAGCGGGAGGGACGACGAGCAGTACTTC. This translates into CAFTSGRDDEQYF.

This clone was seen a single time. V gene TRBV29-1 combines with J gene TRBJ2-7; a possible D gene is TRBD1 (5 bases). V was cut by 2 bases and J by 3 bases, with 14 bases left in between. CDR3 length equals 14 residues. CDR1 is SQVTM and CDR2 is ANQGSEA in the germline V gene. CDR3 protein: CSVESAGKGYEQYF. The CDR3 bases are TGCAGCGTTGAATCCGCAGGGAAAGGCTACGAGCAGTACTTC.

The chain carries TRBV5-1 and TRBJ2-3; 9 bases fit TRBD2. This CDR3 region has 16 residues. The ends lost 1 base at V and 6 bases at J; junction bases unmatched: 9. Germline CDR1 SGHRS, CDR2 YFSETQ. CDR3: CASSLRLAAELDTQYF. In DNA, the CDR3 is TGCGCCAGCAGCTTGCGACTAGCGGCGGAGTTGGATACGCAGTATTTT.

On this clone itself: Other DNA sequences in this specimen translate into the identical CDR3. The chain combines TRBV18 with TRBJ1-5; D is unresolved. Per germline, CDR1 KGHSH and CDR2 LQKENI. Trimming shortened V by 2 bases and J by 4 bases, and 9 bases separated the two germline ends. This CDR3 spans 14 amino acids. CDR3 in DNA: TGTGCCAGCTCACCAGGCGGCGGGAATCAGCCCCAGCATTTT. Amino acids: CASSPGGGNQPQHF.

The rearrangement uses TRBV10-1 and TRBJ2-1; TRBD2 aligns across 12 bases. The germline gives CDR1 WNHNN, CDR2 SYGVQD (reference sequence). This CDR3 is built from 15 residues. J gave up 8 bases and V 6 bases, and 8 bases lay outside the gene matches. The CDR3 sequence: CASSPGTSGRHEQFF. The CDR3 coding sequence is TGCGCCAGCAGCCCCGGGACTAGCGGGCGTCATGAGCAGTTCTTC.

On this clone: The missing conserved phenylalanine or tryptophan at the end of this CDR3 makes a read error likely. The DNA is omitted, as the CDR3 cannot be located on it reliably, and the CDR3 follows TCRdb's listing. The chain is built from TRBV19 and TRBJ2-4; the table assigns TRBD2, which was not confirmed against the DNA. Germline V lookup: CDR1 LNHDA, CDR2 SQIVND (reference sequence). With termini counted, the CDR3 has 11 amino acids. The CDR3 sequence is CASSLGGAVGL.

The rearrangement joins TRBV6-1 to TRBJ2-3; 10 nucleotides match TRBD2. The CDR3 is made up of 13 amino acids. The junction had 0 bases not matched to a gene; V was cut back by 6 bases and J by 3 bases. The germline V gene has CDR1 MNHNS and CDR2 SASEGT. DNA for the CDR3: TGTGCCAGCAGACTAGCGGGAACAGATACGCAGTATTTT. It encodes CASRLAGTDTQYF.

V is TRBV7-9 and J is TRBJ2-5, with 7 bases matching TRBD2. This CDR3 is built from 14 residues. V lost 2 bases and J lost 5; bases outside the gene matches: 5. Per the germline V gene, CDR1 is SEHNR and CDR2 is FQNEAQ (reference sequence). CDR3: CASSLMGGEETQYF. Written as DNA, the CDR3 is TGTGCCAGCAGCTTAATGGGAGGGGAGGAGACCCAGTACTTC.

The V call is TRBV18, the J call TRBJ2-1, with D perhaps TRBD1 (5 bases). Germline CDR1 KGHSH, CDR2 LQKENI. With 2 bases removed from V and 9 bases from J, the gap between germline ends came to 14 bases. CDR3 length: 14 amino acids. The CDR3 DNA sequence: TGTGCCAGCTCACCAGACAATCGGCAGGGTGAGCAGTTCTTC. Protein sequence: CASSPDNRQGEQFF.

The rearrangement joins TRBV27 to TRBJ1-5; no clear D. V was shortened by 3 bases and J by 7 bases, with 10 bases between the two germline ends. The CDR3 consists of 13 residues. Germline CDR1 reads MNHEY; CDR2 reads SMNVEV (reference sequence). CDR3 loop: CASSLSYQQPQHF. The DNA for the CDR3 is TGTGCCAGCAGTTTGAGCTATCAACAGCCCCAGCATTTT.

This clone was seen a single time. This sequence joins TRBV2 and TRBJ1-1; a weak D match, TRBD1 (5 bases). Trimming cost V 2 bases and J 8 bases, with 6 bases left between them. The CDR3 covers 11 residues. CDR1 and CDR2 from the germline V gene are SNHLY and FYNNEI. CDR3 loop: CASSEWGEAFF. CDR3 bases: TGTGCCAGCAGTGAATGGGGGGAAGCTTTCTTT.

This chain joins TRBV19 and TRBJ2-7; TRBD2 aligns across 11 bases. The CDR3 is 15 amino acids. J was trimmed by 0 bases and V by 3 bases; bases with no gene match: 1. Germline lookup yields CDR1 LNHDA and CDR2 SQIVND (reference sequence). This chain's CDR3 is CASSITSGSSYEQYF. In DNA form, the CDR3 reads TGTGCCAGTAGTATTACTAGCGGGAGCTCCTACGAGCAGTACTTC.

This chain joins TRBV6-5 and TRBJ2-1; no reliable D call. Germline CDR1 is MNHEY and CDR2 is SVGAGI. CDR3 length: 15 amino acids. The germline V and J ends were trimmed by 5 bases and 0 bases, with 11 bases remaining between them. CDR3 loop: CASSLRRSSYNEQFF. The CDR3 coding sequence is TGTGCCAGCAGTCTCCGCAGGAGCTCCTACAATGAGCAGTTCTTC.

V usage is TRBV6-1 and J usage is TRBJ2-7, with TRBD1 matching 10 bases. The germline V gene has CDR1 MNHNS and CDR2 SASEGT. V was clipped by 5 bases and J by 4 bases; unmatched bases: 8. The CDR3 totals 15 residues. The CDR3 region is CASSSPGQGSYEQYF. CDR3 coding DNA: TGTGCCAGCAGTAGTCCGGGACAGGGGAGTTACGAGCAGTACTTC.

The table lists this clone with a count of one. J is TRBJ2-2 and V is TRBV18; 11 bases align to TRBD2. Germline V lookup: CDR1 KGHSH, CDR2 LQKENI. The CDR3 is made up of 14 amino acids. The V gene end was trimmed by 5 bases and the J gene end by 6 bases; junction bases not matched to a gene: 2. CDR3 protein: CASSVTSGAGELFF. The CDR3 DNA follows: TGTGCCAGCTCAGTGACTAGCGGGGCCGGGGAGCTGTTTTTT.

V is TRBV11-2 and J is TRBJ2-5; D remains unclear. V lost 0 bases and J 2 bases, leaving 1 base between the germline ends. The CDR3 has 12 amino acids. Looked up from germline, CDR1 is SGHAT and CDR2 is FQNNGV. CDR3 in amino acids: CASSLDQETQYF. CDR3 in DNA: TGTGCCAGCAGCTTAGATCAAGAGACCCAGTACTTC.

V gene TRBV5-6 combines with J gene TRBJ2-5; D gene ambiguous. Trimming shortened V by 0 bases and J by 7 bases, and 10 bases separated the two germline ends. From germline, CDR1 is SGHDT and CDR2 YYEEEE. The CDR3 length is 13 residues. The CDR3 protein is CASSLAYIGTQYF. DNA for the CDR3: TGTGCCAGCAGCTTGGCCTATATAGGGACCCAGTACTTC.

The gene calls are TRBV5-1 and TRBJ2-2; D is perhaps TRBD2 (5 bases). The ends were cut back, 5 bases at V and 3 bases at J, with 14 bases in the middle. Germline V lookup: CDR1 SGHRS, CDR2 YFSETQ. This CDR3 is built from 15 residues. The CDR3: CASRRSPGDTGELFF. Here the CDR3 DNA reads TGCGCCAGCAGACGTTCACCCGGGGACACCGGGGAGCTGTTTTTT.

CDR3 region: CASSSSGTAPYEQYF. The CDR3 bases are TGTGCCAGCAGTTCCTCCGGGACAGCTCCCTACGAGCAGTACTTC. This chain links TRBV6-5 with TRBJ2-7, with TRBD1 identical over 7 bases. CDR1 MNHEY and CDR2 SVGAGI come from the germline V gene. The CDR3 runs to 15 residues. With V trimmed by 4 bases and J by 2 bases, 8 bases remained unmatched.

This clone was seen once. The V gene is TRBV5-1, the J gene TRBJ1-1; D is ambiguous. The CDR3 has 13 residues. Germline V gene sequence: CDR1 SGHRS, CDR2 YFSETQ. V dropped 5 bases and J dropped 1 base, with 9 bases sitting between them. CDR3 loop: CASRSQTNTEAFF. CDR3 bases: TGCGCCAGCAGATCACAAACGAACACTGAAGCTTTCTTT. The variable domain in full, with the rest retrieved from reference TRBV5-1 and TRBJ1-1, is KAGVTQTPRYLIKTRGQQVTLSCSPISGHRSVSWYQQTPGQGLQFLFEYFSETQRNKGNFPGRFSGRQFSNSRSEMNVSTLELGDSALYLCASRSQTNTEAFFGQGTRLTVV.